This T cell receptor beta chain was recovered during a study of Ad26.COV2.S vaccination and SARS-CoV-2 variants. Regarding the study as a whole: People who got the vaccine had more spike-specific TCR breadth than people who got placebo. Possibly, TCR breadth and depth analyses underestimated total T cell responses.

With respect to this clone: Its target is unknown.

Treatment meaning: roughly 19 received Ad26.COV2.S at low or high dose, single or two shots; several received placebo; per-sample allocation not given. Collection of the samples took place on day 63 after the first injection of vaccine or placebo. Repertoires were generated with immunoSEQ multiplex PCR, while TCRdb's copy carries only in-frame clones and drops some. The data contain roughly 700,000 clones, roughly 90% of them singletons. The sequence derives from a person between 18 and 65 years old who received the Ad26.COV2.S COVID-19 vaccine or a placebo. The material sequenced was peripheral blood, taken in a trial of Ad26.COV2.S vaccine versus placebo.

The CDR3 DNA follows: TGTGCCAGCAGTTTTGCAGGGAACACTGAAGCTTTCTTT. Translated, it gives CASSFAGNTEAFF. The chain is built from TRBV12-3 or TRBV12-4 and TRBJ1-1, with D uncertain. The CDR3 length is 13 residues. V was trimmed by 3 bases and J by 1 base, leaving 6 bases between them.